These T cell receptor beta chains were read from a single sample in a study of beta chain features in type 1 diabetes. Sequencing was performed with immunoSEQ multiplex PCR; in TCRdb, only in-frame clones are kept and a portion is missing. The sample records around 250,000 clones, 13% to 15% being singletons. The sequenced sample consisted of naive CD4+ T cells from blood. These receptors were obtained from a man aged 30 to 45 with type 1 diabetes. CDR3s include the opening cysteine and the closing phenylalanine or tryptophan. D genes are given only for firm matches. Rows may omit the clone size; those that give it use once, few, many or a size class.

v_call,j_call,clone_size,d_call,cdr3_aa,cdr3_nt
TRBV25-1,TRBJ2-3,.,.,CASSPLPYAGIIGTQYF,TGTGCCAGCAGTCCCCTCCCCTACGCGGGAATCATTGGTACGCAGTATTTT
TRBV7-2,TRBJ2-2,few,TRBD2,CASSPWGTSGGTAGELFF,TGTGCCAGCAGCCCTTGGGGGACTAGCGGAGGGACGGCCGGGGAGCTGTTTTTT
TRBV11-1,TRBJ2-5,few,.,CASSSSSVLQETQYF,TGTGCCAGCAGCTCCTCTAGCGTACTCCAAGAGACCCAGTACTTC
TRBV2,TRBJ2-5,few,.,CASNPGLQETQYF,TGTGCCAGCAACCCCGGGTTACAAGAGACCCAGTACTTC
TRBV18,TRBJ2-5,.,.,CASSPPGRREETQYF,TGTGCCAGCTCACCACCGGGGCGCAGGGAAGAGACCCAGTACTTC
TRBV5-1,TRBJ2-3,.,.,CASSVSGDSESPQYF,TGCGCCAGCAGCGTCTCCGGGGACTCCGAAAGCCCGCAGTATTTT
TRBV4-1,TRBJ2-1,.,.,CASSQNSGSSYNEQFF,TGCGCCAGCAGCCAGAATAGCGGAAGCTCCTACAATGAGCAGTTCTTC
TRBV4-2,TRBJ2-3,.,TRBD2,CASSQDGLAGLTQYF,TGTGCCAGCAGCCAAGATGGACTAGCGGGTCTGACGCAGTATTTT
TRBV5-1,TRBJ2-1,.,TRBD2,CASSFLPGLAGGPRNNEQFF,TGCGCCAGCAGCTTCTTACCGGGACTAGCGGGAGGGCCGAGGAACAATGAGCAGTTCTTC
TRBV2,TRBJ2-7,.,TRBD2,CASSPGLAGDYEQYF,TGTGCCAGCAGCCCGGGACTAGCGGGGGACTACGAGCAGTACTTC
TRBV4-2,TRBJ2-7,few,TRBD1,CASSQGDRLYEQYF,TGTGCCAGCAGCCAAGGGGACAGACTCTACGAGCAGTACTTC
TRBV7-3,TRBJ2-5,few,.,CASSFSGIGGETQYF,TGTGCCAGCAGCTTCTCCGGGATAGGTGGAGAGACCCAGTACTTC
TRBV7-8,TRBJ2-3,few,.,CASTPRGREGTDTQYF,TGTGCCAGCACCCCAAGAGGGCGAGAAGGCACAGATACGCAGTATTTT
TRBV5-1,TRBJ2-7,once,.,CASSLEAGGWGEQYF,TGCGCCAGCAGCTTGGAGGCCGGGGGTTGGGGCGAGCAGTACTTC
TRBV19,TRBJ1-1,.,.,CASSYQGKISEAFF,TGTGCCAGTAGTTACCAGGGGAAAATAAGTGAAGCTTTCTTT
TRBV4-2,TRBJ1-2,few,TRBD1,CASSQPDDRVEGYTF,TGTGCCAGCAGCCAACCCGATGACAGGGTTGAGGGCTACACCTTC
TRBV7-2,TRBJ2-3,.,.,CASSLGSPFTDTQYF,TGTGCCAGCAGCTTAGGAAGCCCTTTTACAGATACGCAGTATTTT
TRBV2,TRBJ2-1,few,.,CASSGWHEQFF,TGTGCCAGCAGTGGCTGGCATGAGCAGTTCTTC
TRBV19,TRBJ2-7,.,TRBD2,CASSAGTSGRELREQYF,TGTGCCAGTAGTGCCGGGACTAGCGGGAGGGAATTACGGGAGCAGTACTTC
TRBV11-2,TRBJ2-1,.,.,CASTQLGQFF,TGTGCCAGCACCCAACTAGGGCAGTTCTTC
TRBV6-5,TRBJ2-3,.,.,CASKKARGTQYF,TGTGCCAGCAAAAAGGCTCGAGGTACGCAGTATTTT
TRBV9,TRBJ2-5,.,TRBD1,CASSVVPAGTGSQETQYF,TGTGCCAGCAGCGTAGTACCCGCCGGGACAGGTAGCCAAGAGACCCAGTACTTC
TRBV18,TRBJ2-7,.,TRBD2,CASSPSVAGIYEQYF,TGTGCCAGCTCACCATCGGTAGCGGGAATTTACGAGCAGTACTTC
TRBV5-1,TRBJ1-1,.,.,CASSLISGFSGRLQGAFF,TGCGCCAGCAGCTTGATCTCAGGGTTCTCAGGAAGGCTTCAAGGAGCTTTCTTT
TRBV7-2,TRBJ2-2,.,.,CASSLPGSRGELFF,TGTGCCAGCAGCTTACCCGGGAGTCGGGGGGAGCTGTTTTTT
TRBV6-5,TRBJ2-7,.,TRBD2,CASTTQLAGSYEQYF,TGTGCCAGCACCACCCAACTAGCGGGATCCTACGAGCAGTACTTC
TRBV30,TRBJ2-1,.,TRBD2,CAWTSGYNEQFF,TGTGCCTGGACTAGCGGCTACAATGAGCAGTTCTTC
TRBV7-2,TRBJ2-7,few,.,CASSLAGAGMIPYEQYF,TGTGCCAGCAGCTTAGCGGGCGCAGGGATGATCCCCTACGAGCAGTACTTC
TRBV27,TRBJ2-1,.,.,CASTLRGNNEQFF,TGTGCCAGCACACTTAGGGGGAACAATGAGCAGTTCTTC
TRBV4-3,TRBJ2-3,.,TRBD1,CASSQVQGAGDTQYF,TGCGCCAGCAGCCAAGTACAGGGGGCTGGAGATACGCAGTATTTT
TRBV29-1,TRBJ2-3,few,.,CSVGLSSGSTDTQYF,TGCAGCGTTGGTCTGTCGAGCGGGAGCACAGATACGCAGTATTTT
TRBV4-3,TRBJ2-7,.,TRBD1,CASSQDLTGGAYEQYF,TGCGCCAGCAGCCAAGATTTGACAGGGGGAGCGTACGAGCAGTACTTC
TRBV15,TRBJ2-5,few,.,CATSRDEGRTQYF,TGTGCCACCAGCAGAGATGAGGGAAGGACCCAGTACTTC
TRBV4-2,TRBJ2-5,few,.,CASSPALGQEETQYF,TGTGCCAGCAGCCCGGCCTTGGGACAAGAAGAGACCCAGTACTTC
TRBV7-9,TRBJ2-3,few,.,CASSLLGTQYF,TGTGCCAGCAGCCTCCTTGGCACGCAGTATTTT
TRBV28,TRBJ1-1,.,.,CASSFALTEAFF,TGTGCCAGCAGTTTTGCACTAACTGAAGCTTTCTTT
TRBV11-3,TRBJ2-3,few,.,CASSPGLSADTQYF,TGTGCCAGCAGCCCGGGACTGTCGGCAGATACGCAGTATTTT
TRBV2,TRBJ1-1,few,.,CASTLRADTEAFF,TGTGCCAGCACCCTCAGGGCTGACACTGAAGCTTTCTTT
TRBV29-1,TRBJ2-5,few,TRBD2,CSVGRLAGGSYQETQYF,TGCAGCGTTGGGAGATTAGCGGGAGGATCGTACCAAGAGACCCAGTACTTC
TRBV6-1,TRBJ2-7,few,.,CASSEAPQNQAYEQYF,TGTGCCAGCAGTGAAGCGCCACAAAACCAGGCCTACGAGCAGTACTTC
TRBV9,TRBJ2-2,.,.,CASSVAVGSGELFF,TGTGCCAGCAGCGTAGCTGTCGGGAGCGGGGAGCTGTTTTTT
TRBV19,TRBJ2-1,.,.,CASSIFNEQFF,TGTGCCAGTAGTATCTTCAATGAGCAGTTCTTC
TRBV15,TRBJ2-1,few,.,CATSYRLDPYNEQFF,TGTGCCACCAGCTACCGACTCGACCCCTACAATGAGCAGTTCTTC
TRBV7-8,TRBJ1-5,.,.,CASSLVWGGGQPQHF,TGTGCCAGCAGCTTAGTGTGGGGGGGTGGTCAGCCCCAGCATTTT
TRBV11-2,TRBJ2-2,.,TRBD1,CASRSPRTGNTGELFF,TGTGCCAGCAGATCGCCCCGGACAGGGAACACCGGGGAGCTGTTTTTT
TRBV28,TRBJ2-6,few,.,CASNLGLNSGANVLTF,TGTGCCAGCAATTTAGGGCTGAACTCTGGGGCCAACGTCCTGACTTTC
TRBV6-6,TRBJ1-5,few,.,CASSSLVEGNQPQHF,TGTGCCAGCAGTTCCTTGGTTGAGGGCAATCAGCCCCAGCATTTT
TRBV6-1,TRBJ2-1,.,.,CASRAGISSYNEQFF,TGTGCCAGCAGAGCCGGGATTTCCTCCTACAATGAGCAGTTCTTC
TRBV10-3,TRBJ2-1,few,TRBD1,CAISESVAHLTGGSEQFF,TGTGCCATCAGTGAGAGCGTGGCGCATCTCACAGGGGGCAGTGAGCAGTTCTTC
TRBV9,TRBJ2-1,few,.,CASSVAYYNEQFF,TGTGCCAGCAGCGTAGCCTACTACAATGAGCAGTTCTTC